This TCR beta chain was retrieved from a study of blood T cell repertoires in COVID-19. Across the study: Nucleic acid was either cDNA or gDNA, and it came from T cells, B-cell-depleted T cells, or PBMCs.

Germline V CDR1 and CDR2: LNHDA, SQIVND (reference sequence). CDR3 length equals 15 residues. V lost 7 bases to trimming and J lost 2 bases, with 15 bases between them. All enrollees were roughly 18 to 95 years old and from about 24 US areas. Assay used: immunoSEQ multiplex PCR; TCRdb lists only in-frame clones, some missing. This table holds a few hundred thousand clones, roughly 85% found once. Source material: PBMCs or T cells enriched from blood (not recorded which). The receptor's source is a woman aged 25 to 39 who had recovered from COVID-19. The chain employs TRBV19 and TRBJ2-1, with D maybe TRBD2 (5 bases). CDR3 DNA: TGTGCCAGTACTCCCCGGGGTGGGACCTACAATGAGCAGTTCTTC. Encoded protein: CASTPRGGTYNEQFF.